This TCR beta chain originates from a study of cytomegalovirus exposure and HLA in healthy donors. Whole-study findings and limits: Most subjects had HLA-A and HLA-B alleles reportedly predicted accurately by TCR beta sequences. Analysis performed later found 16,951 TCR beta sequences associated with HLA alleles at 0.05 false discovery rate. A few V segments could not be told apart, such as TRBV6-2 and TRBV6-3, and were left out.

As for this clone: No antigen is known for it.

V was shortened by 4 bases and J by 0 bases, with 7 bases between the two germline ends. The CDR3 consists of 13 residues. Germline V lookup: CDR1 SQVTM, CDR2 ANQGSEA. A multiplex PCR was run with 60 Vbeta primers and 13 Jbeta primers. As originally analysed: A later analysis counted 80 million or so unique TCR beta chains, about 11 million shared. Sequencing was performed with immunoSEQ multiplex PCR; in TCRdb, only in-frame clones are kept and a portion is missing. The DNA was the basis for D and trimming; V, J and clone size are from that table. The repertoire holds about 100,000 clones, with about three quarters as singletons.

The specimen sequenced was PBMCs. The V and J genes are TRBV29-1 and TRBJ1-5, with D perhaps TRBD1 (6 bases). The sequence was collected from a man aged 55 to 69 in good health and CMV-seropositive. The CDR3 DNA sequence: TGCAGCGTTGGACAGGATAGCAATCAGCCCCAGCATTTT. Protein: CSVGQDSNQPQHF.